The clone carrying this TCR beta chain came up a few times. Each CDR3 protein is one row after TCRdb ran MiXCR on the 5' RACE reads. The top ten clones hold roughly 8.3% of a sample with 450,000 to 650,000 distinct CDR3 sequences, about 22% of them seen once. The data stem from a study of T-cell memory formation after mild COVID-19. This CDR3 has 15 amino acids. Germline lookup yields CDR1 SGHRS and CDR2 YFSETQ. V lost 0 bases and J lost 4; bases outside the gene matches: 5. Sample: PBMCs or a T cell subset sorted from them (not recorded which). The origin of this receptor is an adult woman who had mild COVID-19 (a few samples of this study predate the infection). Cell type and time point are not known. The rearrangement links TRBV5-1 to TRBJ2-3; TRBD1 aligns across 7 bases. The CDR3 sequence: CASSLGDRDADTQYF. The CDR3 DNA reads TGCGCCAGCAGCTTGGGCGACAGGGATGCAGATACGCAGTATTTT.